Listed below are T cell receptor beta chains from one sample, sequenced in a study of sequential checkpoint blockade in melanoma. Some clones are missing from TCRdb's copy, which holds only in-frame ones; the method was immunoSEQ multiplex PCR. The sample contains about 18,000 clones, over 60% of which appear only once. The sample consisted of tumor tissue (inferred from file names), taken from a patient given nivolumab and ipilimumab in sequence. Source of these receptors: a human donor with melanoma. Both conserved end residues are part of each CDR3. A D gene is named only where the DNA matches it firmly. Some rows have no size entry. The others give once, few or many, or a class for an expanded clone.

j_gene | v_gene | d_gene | abundance | CDR3nt | CDR3aa
TRBJ1-2 | TRBV11-3 | - | medium-sized | TGTGCCAGCAGCCCCCGTCCCTCCAACTATGGCTACACCTTC | CASSPRPSNYGYTF
TRBJ1-3 | TRBV28 | - | - | TGTGCCAGCAGTCCCCCGAGGGGAGTGGTTAGCGAAAACACCATATATTTT | CASSPPRGVVSENTIYF
TRBJ2-3 | TRBV6-7 | - | - | TGTGCCAGCAGTTACTCGCAAGACACGCAGTATTTT | CASSYSQDTQYF
TRBJ2-7 | TRBV30 | - | - | TGTGCCTGGCTGACTAGAGGGCCCTACGAGCAGTACTTC | CAWLTRGPYEQYF
TRBJ2-3 | TRBV11-3 | - | few | TGTGCCAGCAGCTTAGTGCCGGGAGCAGTCGAAGATACGCAGTATTTT | CASSLVPGAVEDTQYF
TRBJ2-3 | TRBV19 | - | - | TGTGCCAGTAGTATAGTCTTTGGGGAAACTCATACGCAGTATTTT | CASSIVFGETHTQYF
TRBJ2-7 | TRBV12-1 | - | - | TGTGCCAGCAGCTTGGGGGGGATAGCGGGAGGCCTCTCCTACGAGCAGTACTTC | CASSLGGIAGGLSYEQYF
TRBJ1-6 | TRBV6-8 | TRBD1 | - | TGTGCCAGCAGTTGGCAGGGGGTAAACCCCTATAATTCACCCCTCCACTTT | CASSWQGVNPYNSPLHF
TRBJ2-7 | TRBV14 | TRBD1 | - | TGTGCCAGCAGCCTACGGGACAGCTACGAGCAGTACTTC | CASSLRDSYEQYF
TRBJ1-2 | TRBV4-1 | - | once | TGCGCCAGCAGATCACCCCTGAGCAGGGTTGAGAATGGCTACACCTTC | CASRSPLSRVENGYTF
TRBJ2-5 | TRBV5-1 | TRBD1 | few | TGCGCCAGCAGCTTACAGACAGGGGGGGAAGAGACCCAGTACTTC | CASSLQTGGEETQYF
TRBJ2-3 | TRBV18 | - | - | TGTGCCAGCTCAGCGGCTAGCACAGATACGCAGTATTTT | CASSAASTDTQYF
TRBJ1-4 | TRBV15 | - | medium-sized | TGTGCCACCAGCAGACAAAGGGTGTCTCATGAAAAACTGTTTTTT | CATSRQRVSHEKLFF
TRBJ2-3 | TRBV6-8 | - | - | TGTGCCAGCCAAGGGACTTTTGGCACAGATACGCAGTATTTT | CASQGTFGTDTQYF
TRBJ1-2 | TRBV12-5 | - | - | TGTGCCAGCACACCACTAGTGCAGCTGTATGGCTACACCTTC | CASTPLVQLYGYTF
TRBJ1-5 | TRBV6-7 | - | medium-sized | TGTGCCAGCCGGGGGCAGGGGATCCAGCATTTT | CASRGQGIQHF
TRBJ1-6 | TRBV11-3 | - | few | TGTGCCAGCAGCTTAGTTCCCGGAGTGGGATCACCCCTCCACTTT | CASSLVPGVGSPLHF
TRBJ1-5 | TRBV18 | TRBD1 | - | TGTGCCAGCTCACGGGACAGGGATCAGCCCCAGCATTTT | CASSRDRDQPQHF
TRBJ1-2 | TRBV7-2 | - | - | TGTGCCAGCAGCCCCGGGGCGAACTATGGCTACACCTTC | CASSPGANYGYTF
TRBJ1-5 | TRBV11-3 | - | - | TGTGCCAGCAGCGCCTCCGGGAGCAATCAGCCCCAGCATTTT | CASSASGSNQPQHF
TRBJ1-5 | TRBV12-5 | - | - | TGTGCTAGTGGTTTGAGGGAGATCACGCCCCAGCATTTT | CASGLREITPQHF
TRBJ2-5 | TRBV28 | - | - | TGTGCCAGCAGTTTAAGTCAGGGGAGGCAAGAGACCCAGTACTTC | CASSLSQGRQETQYF
TRBJ2-1 | TRBV5-1 | - | - | TGCGCCAGCAGCAACGGGGGCGGAAGCTCCTACAATGAGCAGTTCTTC | CASSNGGGSSYNEQFF
TRBJ1-1 | TRBV12-5 | TRBD1 | - | TGTGCTAGTGGTGATCAGGACAGGGGGCTGGGCACTGAAGCTTTCTTT | CASGDQDRGLGTEAFF
TRBJ2-3 | TRBV19 | - | - | TGTGCCAGTAGTATGGGGGTCACAGATACGCAGTATTTT | CASSMGVTDTQYF
TRBJ2-5 | TRBV18 | TRBD1 | - | TGTGCCAGCTCACTCGGACAGGGGGAGACCCAGTACTTC | CASSLGQGETQYF
TRBJ2-1 | TRBV30 | - | - | TGTGCCTGGAGGGGCAGCTACAATGAGCAGTTCTTC | CAWRGSYNEQFF
TRBJ2-7 | TRBV14 | - | - | TGTGCCAGCAGCTCCCTGGGGGCGGGGACCTACGAGCAGTACTTC | CASSSLGAGTYEQYF
TRBJ2-1 | TRBV19 | - | once | TGTGCCAGTAGTATTAGCAGGGTGAGAGACGAGCAGTTCTTC | CASSISRVRDEQFF
TRBJ2-1 | TRBV19 | - | few | TGTGCCAGTAGTATTGGGGGGGCCCGATACAATGAGCAGTTCTTC | CASSIGGARYNEQFF
TRBJ2-2 | TRBV29-1 | - | - | TGCAGCGTTGAAGTTCAGGAAACCGGGGTCTGGGAGCTGTTTTTT | CSVEVQETGVWELFF
TRBJ1-5 | TRBV6-8 | - | medium-sized | TGTGCCAGCAAGGCGTCAATGAATAGCAATCAGCCCCAGCATTTT | CASKASMNSNQPQHF
TRBJ1-6 | TRBV5-1 | - | - | TGCGCCAGCAGCTTGGGGCGAAGCTCCTATAATTCACCCCTCCACTTT | CASSLGRSSYNSPLHF
TRBJ2-2 | TRBV10-3 | - | - | TGTGCCATCAGTGAGTCGTTCCTGGACACCGGGGAGCTGTTTTTT | CAISESFLDTGELFF
TRBJ2-1 | TRBV6-7 | - | - | TGTGCCAGCAGTTGGGGGAGTGAGCAGTTCTTC | CASSWGSEQFF
TRBJ2-1 | TRBV12-1 | - | - | TGTGCCAGCAGCCCGACAGGGTCCTACAATGAGCAGTTCTTC | CASSPTGSYNEQFF
TRBJ2-3 | TRBV5-1 | TRBD2 | - | TGCGCCAGCAGCCTAAGAGCGGGAGAGGGTACAGATACGCAGTATTTT | CASSLRAGEGTDTQYF
TRBJ2-7 | TRBV18 | TRBD2 | - | TGTGCCAGCTCATACGAGGGGACTAGCGGGAGCCCGAGCTCCTACGAGCAGTACTTC | CASSYEGTSGSPSSYEQYF
TRBJ2-3 | TRBV18 | TRBD1 | - | TGTGCCAGCTCACCAGGGACAGGGGGCCCAGATACGCAGTATTTT | CASSPGTGGPDTQYF
TRBJ1-3 | TRBV6-8 | TRBD1 | - | TGTGCCAGCACCTTAGGAGGGACAGGGAGAAACACCATATATTTT | CASTLGGTGRNTIYF
TRBJ2-3 | TRBV19 | - | - | TGTGCCAGTAAAGAGGTGGGCGGGGCAACTCGAGATACGCAGTATTTT | CASKEVGGATRDTQYF
TRBJ2-1 | TRBV28 | TRBD2 | - | TGTGCCAGCACCGCCGGGACTAGCGGGACAAAGAGCTACAATGAGCAGTTCTTC | CASTAGTSGTKSYNEQFF
TRBJ2-3 | TRBV6-8 | - | - | TGTGCCAGCAGTTACTCGACGATTAGGAATACGCAGTATTTT | CASSYSTIRNTQYF
TRBJ2-5 | TRBV18 | - | - | TGTGCCAGCTCACGGCGGGGGCCCCAACGTCCAGACCAAGAGACCCAGTACTTC | CASSRRGPQRPDQETQYF
TRBJ2-3 | TRBV18 | - | once | TGTGCCAGCTCACCAGGGAACGCAGATACGCAGTATTTT | CASSPGNADTQYF
TRBJ1-3 | TRBV5-1 | - | - | TGCGCCAGCAGCTTGGAGGGAACTGGAAACACCATATATTTT | CASSLEGTGNTIYF
TRBJ1-4 | TRBV6-8 | TRBD1 | - | TGTGCCAGCAGTTACGGGACAGTTGCAACTAATGAAAAACTGTTTTTT | CASSYGTVATNEKLFF
TRBJ1-5 | TRBV28 | TRBD1 | - | TGTGCCAGCAGTGTCGGGACAGCGGGCAATCAGCCCCAGCATTTT | CASSVGTAGNQPQHF